This TCR beta chain appears in the sequencing data of a study of control samples from healthy donors and cancer patients. Trimming took 2 bases from V and 0 from J; bases not matched to a gene: 2. Germline V gene lookup returns CDR1 LNHDA and CDR2 SQIVND (reference sequence). The CDR3 loop spans 16 amino acids. Assay: immunoSEQ multiplex PCR; the TCRdb copy retains only in-frame clones and omits some. The sample includes around 100,000 clones, less than 90% of them seen just once. The specimen sequenced was blood. V gene TRBV19 combines with J gene TRBJ2-2; TRBD1 agrees at 8 bases. This receptor was identified in a woman in her 70s in good health. This chain's CDR3 is CASSIIQGANTGELFF. The CDR3 DNA is TGTGCCAGTAGTATAATACAGGGGGCGAACACCGGGGAGCTGTTTTTT.